This entry features one TCR beta chain sequence. What it binds is not known. The sample is drawn from a study of cytomegalovirus exposure and HLA in healthy donors. Study results and caveats: 87-base-pair reads could not separate some V segments, including TRBV6-2 and TRBV6-3. Later, an analysis showed that TCR beta chains associated with HLA were more clonally expanded than others that were equally common.

Germline V gives CDR1 MNHEY, CDR2 SMNVEV (reference sequence). Between the trimmed V and J ends, which lost 5 bases and 11 bases, there was a span of 19 bases. The CDR3 covers 15 residues. PCR used 60 Vbeta primers and 13 Jbeta primers. Using immunoSEQ multiplex PCR, the repertoire was profiled, and TCRdb retains in-frame clones only, with some absent. The repertoire consists of over 110,000 clones, with 79% occurring once and the leading ten covering more than 0.75%. Sample: PBMCs. The sequence was obtained from a man aged 18 to 35 in good health and CMV-seronegative. The chain joins TRBV27 to TRBJ1-6; D gene unclear. The CDR3 DNA follows: TGTGCCAGCAGTCCGATCCCGGGATACCAGACACCCCTCCACTTT. It is translated as CASSPIPGYQTPLHF.